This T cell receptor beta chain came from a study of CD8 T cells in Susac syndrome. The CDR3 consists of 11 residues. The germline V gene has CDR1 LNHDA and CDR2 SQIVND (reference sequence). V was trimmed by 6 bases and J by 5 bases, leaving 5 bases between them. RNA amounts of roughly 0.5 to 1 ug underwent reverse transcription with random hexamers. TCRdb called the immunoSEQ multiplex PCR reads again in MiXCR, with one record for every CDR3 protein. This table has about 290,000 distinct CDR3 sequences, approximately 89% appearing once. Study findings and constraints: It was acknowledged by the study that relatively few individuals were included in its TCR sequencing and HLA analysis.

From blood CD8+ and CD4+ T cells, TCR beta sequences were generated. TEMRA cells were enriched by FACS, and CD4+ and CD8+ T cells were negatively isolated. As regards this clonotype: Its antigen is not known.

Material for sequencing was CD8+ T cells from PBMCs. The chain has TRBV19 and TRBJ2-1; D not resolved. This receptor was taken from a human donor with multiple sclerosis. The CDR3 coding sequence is TGTGCCAGTAGGTTGGACAATGAGCAGTTCTTC. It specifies CASRLDNEQFF.